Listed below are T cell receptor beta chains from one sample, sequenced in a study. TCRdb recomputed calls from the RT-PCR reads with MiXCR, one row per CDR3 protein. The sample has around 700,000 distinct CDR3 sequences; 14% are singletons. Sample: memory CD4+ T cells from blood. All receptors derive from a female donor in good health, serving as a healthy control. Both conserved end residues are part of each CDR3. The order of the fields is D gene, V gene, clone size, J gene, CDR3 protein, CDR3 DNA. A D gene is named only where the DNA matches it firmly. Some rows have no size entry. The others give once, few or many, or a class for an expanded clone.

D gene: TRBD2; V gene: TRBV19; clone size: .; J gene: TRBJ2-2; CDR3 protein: CASSIGGRNTGELFF; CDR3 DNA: TGTGCCAGTAGTATCGGCGGGAGGAACACCGGGGAGCTGTTTTTT
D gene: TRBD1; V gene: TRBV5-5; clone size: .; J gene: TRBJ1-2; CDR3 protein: CASRQGQGAANYGYTF; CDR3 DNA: TGTGCCAGCAGACAGGGACAGGGGGCGGCGAACTATGGCTACACCTTC
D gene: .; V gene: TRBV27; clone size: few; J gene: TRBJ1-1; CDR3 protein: CASSKFTGGGSRAFF; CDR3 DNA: TGTGCCAGCAGCAAATTCACGGGCGGAGGTTCCCGAGCTTTCTTT
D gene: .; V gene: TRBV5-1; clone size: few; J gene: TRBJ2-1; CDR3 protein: CASSLEAGFSYNEQFF; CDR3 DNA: TGCGCCAGCAGCTTGGAGGCGGGATTCTCCTACAATGAGCAGTTCTTC
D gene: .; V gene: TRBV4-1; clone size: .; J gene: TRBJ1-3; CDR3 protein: CASSQDQRSGNTIYF; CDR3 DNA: TGCGCCAGCAGCCAAGACCAACGCTCTGGAAACACCATATATTTT
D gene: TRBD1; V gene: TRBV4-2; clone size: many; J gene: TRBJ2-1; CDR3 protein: CASSQEGGGQGYNEQFF; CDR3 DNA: TGTGCCAGCAGCCAAGAAGGCGGAGGACAGGGATACAATGAGCAGTTCTTC
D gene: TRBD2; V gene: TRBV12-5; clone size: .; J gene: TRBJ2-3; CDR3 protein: CASGLTLLAGDTDTQYF; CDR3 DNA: TGTGCTAGTGGTCTTACCCTACTAGCGGGAGACACAGATACGCAGTATTTT
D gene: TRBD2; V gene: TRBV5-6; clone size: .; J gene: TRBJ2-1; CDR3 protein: CASTTGTSGRAFYNEQFF; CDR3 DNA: TGTGCCAGCACCACCGGGACTAGCGGGAGGGCTTTTTACAATGAGCAGTTCTTC
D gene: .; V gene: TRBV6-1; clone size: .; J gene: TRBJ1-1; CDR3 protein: CASSVHIKRNTEAFF; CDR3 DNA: TGTGCCAGCAGTGTCCACATAAAGCGGAACACTGAAGCTTTCTTT
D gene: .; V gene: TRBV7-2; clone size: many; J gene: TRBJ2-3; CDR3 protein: CASTRRTSTDTQYF; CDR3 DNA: TGTGCCAGCACCAGAAGGACAAGCACAGATACGCAGTATTTT
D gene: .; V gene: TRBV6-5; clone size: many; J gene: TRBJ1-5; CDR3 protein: CASSYNPAPDQPQHF; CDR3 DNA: TGTGCCAGCAGTTACAATCCTGCACCGGATCAGCCCCAGCATTTT
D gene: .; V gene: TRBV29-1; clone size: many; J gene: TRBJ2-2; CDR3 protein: CSVGTLNTGELFF; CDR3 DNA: TGCAGCGTTGGCACATTGAACACCGGGGAGCTGTTTTTT
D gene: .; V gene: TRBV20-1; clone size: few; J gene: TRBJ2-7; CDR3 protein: CSARREAGSSYEQYF; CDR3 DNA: TGCAGTGCTAGAAGAGAGGCGGGAAGCTCCTACGAGCAGTACTTC
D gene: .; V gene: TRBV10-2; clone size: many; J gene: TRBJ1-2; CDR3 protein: CASMGSSGFNNYGYTF; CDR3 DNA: TGCGCCAGCATGGGGTCAAGTGGATTTAATAACTATGGCTACACCTTC
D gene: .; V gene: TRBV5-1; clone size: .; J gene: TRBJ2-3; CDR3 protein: CASRGQGLDTQYF; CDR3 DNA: TGCGCCAGCAGAGGGCAGGGTCTAGATACGCAGTATTTT
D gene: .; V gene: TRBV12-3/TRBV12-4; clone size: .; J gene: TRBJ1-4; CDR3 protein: CASSSDGTTNEKLFF; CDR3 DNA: TGTGCCAGCAGTTCAGACGGGACAACTAATGAAAAACTGTTTTTT
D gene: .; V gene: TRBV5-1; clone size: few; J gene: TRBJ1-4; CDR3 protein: CASSFGHGEEKLFF; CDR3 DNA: TGCGCCAGCAGCTTCGGACATGGAGAAGAAAAACTGTTTTTT
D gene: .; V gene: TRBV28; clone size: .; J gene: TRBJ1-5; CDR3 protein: CASTDSNQPQHF; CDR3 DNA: TGTGCCAGCACGGATTCCAATCAGCCCCAGCATTTT
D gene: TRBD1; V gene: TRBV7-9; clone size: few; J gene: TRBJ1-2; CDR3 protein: CASSSQGTGVNYGYTF; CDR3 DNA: TGTGCCAGCAGCTCTCAAGGGACAGGCGTTAACTATGGCTACACCTTC
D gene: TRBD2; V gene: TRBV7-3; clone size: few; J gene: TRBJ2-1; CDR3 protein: CASSLTGIAGGREQFF; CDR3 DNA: TGTGCCAGCAGCTTAACGGGGATAGCGGGAGGGCGGGAGCAGTTCTTC
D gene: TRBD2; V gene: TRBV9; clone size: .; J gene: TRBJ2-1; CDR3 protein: CASSVSGTSGTHEQFF; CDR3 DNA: TGTGCCAGCAGCGTTTCCGGGACTAGCGGGACGCATGAGCAGTTCTTC
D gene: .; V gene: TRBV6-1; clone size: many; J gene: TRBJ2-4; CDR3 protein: CASSVLERNIQYF; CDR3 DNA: TGTGCCAGCAGTGTTTTGGAAAGAAACATTCAGTACTTC
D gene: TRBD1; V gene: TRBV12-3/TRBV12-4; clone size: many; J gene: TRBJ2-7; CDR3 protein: CASSRGTGPPYYEQYF; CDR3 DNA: TGTGCCAGCAGTAGGGGGACAGGGCCCCCCTACTACGAGCAGTACTTC